Listed here are 8 T cell receptor beta chains from one sample, sequenced in a study of cytomegalovirus exposure and HLA in healthy donors. The study ran its PCR with 60 Vbeta and 13 Jbeta primers. Only in-frame clones appear in the TCRdb table, and some are missing; sequencing was by immunoSEQ multiplex PCR. The sample shows about 200,000 clones, 70% to 90% of them seen only once. The sequenced sample was PBMCs. The receptors come from a woman in her twenties or thirties in good health and CMV-seronegative.

The chain joins TRBV15 to TRBJ1-2; possibly TRBD1 for D (5 bases). V was trimmed by 3 bases and J by 8 bases, leaving 25 bases between them. The CDR3 is made up of 17 amino acids. CDR1 is LNHNV, CDR2 YYDKDF, per germline (reference sequence). CDR3 sequence (DNA): TGTGCCACCAGCAGCCAATGGGGTAGTTCGCCTAGGGGAGGCTACACCTTC. This encodes CATSSQWGSSPRGGYTF.

V and J are TRBV4-1 and TRBJ1-5; the match to TRBD1 covers 8 bases. J was trimmed by 7 bases and V by 1 base; bases with no gene match: 3. The CDR3 spans 14 residues. CDR1 MGHRA and CDR2 YSYEKL come from the germline V gene. The CDR3 sequence is CASSQGQGWQPQHF. The CDR3 coding sequence is TGCGCCAGCAGCCAAGGACAGGGGTGGCAGCCCCAGCATTTT.

The V and J genes are TRBV2 and TRBJ1-4, with D possibly being TRBD1 (5 bases). The CDR3 is 13 amino acids. The germline V gene encodes CDR1 SNHLY and CDR2 FYNNEI. Trimming removed 8 bases from V and 4 bases from J, with 11 bases in between. The CDR3 region has the DNA TGTGCCAGCTCTGACAGCCTTAATGAAAAACTGTTTTTT. This translates into CASSDSLNEKLFF.

V gene TRBV7-9 combines with J gene TRBJ1-4; perhaps TRBD1 as D (5 bases). Trimming removed 2 bases from V and 3 bases from J, with 10 bases in between. The CDR3 consists of 15 residues. In germline, CDR1 is SEHNR, CDR2 FQNEAQ (reference sequence). The CDR3, as DNA: TGTGCCAGCAGCTTATCGCCGGGGGCTAATGAAAAACTGTTTTTT. Translating it yields CASSLSPGANEKLFF.

The chain combines TRBV9 with TRBJ2-3; D gene ambiguous. The CDR3 runs to 13 residues. CDR1 and CDR2 (germline): SGDLS, YYNGEE. Trimming removed 4 bases from V and 1 base from J, with 7 bases in between. This CDR3 reads CASSPPGTDTQYF. The CDR3 DNA sequence: TGTGCCAGCAGCCCCCCCGGCACAGATACGCAGTATTTT.

The CDR3, as DNA: TGTGCCAGCAGTAAAGACAGGGGCAATCAGCCCCAGCATTTT. It translates to CASSKDRGNQPQHF. The rearrangement joins TRBV6-1 to TRBJ1-5, with TRBD1 matching 7 bases. The V gene end was trimmed by 5 bases and the J gene end by 2 bases; junction bases not matched to a gene: 3. This CDR3 contains 14 residues. CDR1 MNHNS and CDR2 SASEGT come from the germline V gene.

The genes are TRBV30 and TRBJ2-7, with D maybe TRBD1 (6 bases). CDR1 is GTSNPN and CDR2 is SVGIG in the germline V gene (reference sequence). V was shortened by 0 bases and J by 6 bases, with 12 bases between the two germline ends. This CDR3 spans 13 amino acids. Here the CDR3 reads CAWSVPAGAEQYF. DNA for the CDR3: TGTGCCTGGAGTGTACCGGCAGGGGCCGAGCAGTACTTC.

The gene calls are TRBV7-9 and TRBJ1-1; 8 nucleotides match TRBD1. V trimming: 0 bases; J trimming: 8 bases; junction bases outside the gene matches: 5. The CDR3 is 14 residues long. The germline V gene encodes CDR1 SEHNR and CDR2 FQNEAQ (reference sequence). CDR3 bases: TGTGCCAGCAGCTTAGCATTAGGGACAGGCGAAGCTTTCTTT. Its protein product is CASSLALGTGEAFF.